Given below is one T cell receptor (beta chain) in context. The antigen is unknown. The method was immunoSEQ multiplex PCR; TCRdb's version includes in-frame clones alone and lacks a portion of them. The sample comprises about 160,000 clones, over 75% of which are singletons, and 3% to 3.5% rests with the top ten. The data stem from a study of cytotoxic CD8 clonotypes in ibrutinib-treated CLL. Points from the study as a whole: Public clonotypes (which were uncommon) either contracted or remained stable on treatment.

V shed 3 bases and J 3 bases; nucleotides not matched to a gene: 9. The germline V gene has CDR1 LGHNA and CDR2 YSLEER. The CDR3 length is 16 residues. The sample in question was PBMCs, obtained at disease progression, from a patient treated with ibrutinib. The chain carries TRBV4-3 and TRBJ2-7; 9 nucleotides match TRBD1. The sequence was collected from a human donor with chronic lymphocytic leukemia. CDR3 nucleotides: TGCGCCAGCAGCCAGACATACAGGGGGCGTTTCTACGAGCAGTACTTC. This gives the protein CASSQTYRGRFYEQYF.